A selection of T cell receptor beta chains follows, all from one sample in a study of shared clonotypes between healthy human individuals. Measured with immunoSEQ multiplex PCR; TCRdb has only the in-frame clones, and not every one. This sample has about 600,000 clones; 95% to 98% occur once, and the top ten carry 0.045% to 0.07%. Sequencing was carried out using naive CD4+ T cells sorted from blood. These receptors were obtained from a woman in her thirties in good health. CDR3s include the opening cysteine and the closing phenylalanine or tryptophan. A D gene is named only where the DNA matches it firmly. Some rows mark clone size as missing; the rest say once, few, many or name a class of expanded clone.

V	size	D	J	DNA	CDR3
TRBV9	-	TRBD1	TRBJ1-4	TGTGCCAGCAGCGAGGGACAGGGGTGGGAAAAACTGTTTTTT	CASSEGQGWEKLFF
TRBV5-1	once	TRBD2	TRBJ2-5	TGCGCCAGCAGGTTGGGTAGCGGGACCCAAGAGACCCAGTACTTC	CASRLGSGTQETQYF
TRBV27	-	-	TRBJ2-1	TGTGCCAGCAGTCCCCAGGGAGCGGTCTACAATGAGCAGTTCTTC	CASSPQGAVYNEQFF
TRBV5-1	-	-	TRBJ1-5	TGCGCCAGCCGACCGTCAGGGGCCCCCACGGAGCCCCAGCATTTT	CASRPSGAPTEPQHF
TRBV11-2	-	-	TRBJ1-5	TGTGCCAGCAGCTTGACAGGAGGGGCTGGCAATCAGCCCCAGCATTTT	CASSLTGGAGNQPQHF
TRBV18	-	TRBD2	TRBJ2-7	TGTGCCAGCTCACCAAGGGGGACTAGCGGGAAGTACGAGCAGTACTTC	CASSPRGTSGKYEQYF
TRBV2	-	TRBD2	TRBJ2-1	TGTGCCAGCCGGGGGCTAGCGGGAGGTGAGCAGTTCTTC	CASRGLAGGEQFF
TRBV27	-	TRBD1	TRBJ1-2	TGTGCCAGCAGTTTAACCCCCCGGACAGGGGCGTATGGCTACACCTTC	CASSLTPRTGAYGYTF
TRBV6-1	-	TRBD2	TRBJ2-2	TGTGCCAGCAGTGTGACTAGCGGAGGGACCGGGGAGCTGTTTTTT	CASSVTSGGTGELFF
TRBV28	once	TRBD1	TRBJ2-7	TGTGCCAGCAGTTCGAGGGGGCTCCCGACCTACGAGCAGTACTTC	CASSSRGLPTYEQYF
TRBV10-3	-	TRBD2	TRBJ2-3	TGTGCCATCAACAACGGCGGGACTAGCGGGAGGGCCCCCACAGATACGCAGTATTTT	CAINNGGTSGRAPTDTQYF
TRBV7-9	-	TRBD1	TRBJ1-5	TGTGCCAGCAGCTTAGGTACAGGGGGCGTTCAGCCCCAGCATTTT	CASSLGTGGVQPQHF
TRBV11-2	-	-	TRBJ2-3	TGTGCCAGCAGCAACCATGGCCTCCCAGATACGCAGTATTTT	CASSNHGLPDTQYF
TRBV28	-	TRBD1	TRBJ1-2	TGTGCCACCGCGGGACAGGGACCCTATGGCTACACCTTC	CATAGQGPYGYTF
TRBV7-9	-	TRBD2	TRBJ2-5	TGTGCCAGCAGCGGGGGGACTAGCGGAACCCAAGAGACCCAGTACTTC	CASSGGTSGTQETQYF
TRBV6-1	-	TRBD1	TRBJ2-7	TGTGCCAGCAGTGGACAGGGGACCCTGTCCTACGAGCAGTACTTC	CASSGQGTLSYEQYF
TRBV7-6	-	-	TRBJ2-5	TGTGCCAGCAGCTTAGGGGGCGCGGGAGAGACCCAGTACTTC	CASSLGGAGETQYF
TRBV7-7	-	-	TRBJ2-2	TGTGCCAGCAGCCCCGGGCCGGAGGGCGTCACCGGGGAGCTGTTTTTT	CASSPGPEGVTGELFF
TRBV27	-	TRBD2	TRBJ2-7	TGTGCCAGCAGTTCTTTAGGAGCGGGAGAGTCCTACGAGCAGTACTTC	CASSSLGAGESYEQYF
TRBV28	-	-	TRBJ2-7	TGTGCCAGCAGTACCAGAGGGGTGGGCTACGAGCAGTACTTC	CASSTRGVGYEQYF
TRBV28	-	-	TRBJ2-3	TGTGCCAGCAGTTCCATCCCCCGGAGGACGGAGTCGACGGATACGCAGTATTTT	CASSSIPRRTESTDTQYF
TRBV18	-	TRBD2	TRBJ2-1	TGTGCCAGCTCACCACAAGGACTAGCGGGAGATTTTCTCTATGAGCAGTTCTTC	CASSPQGLAGDFLYEQFF
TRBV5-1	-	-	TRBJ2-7	TGCGCCAGCAGCTTGGACGGTTTGCGGGACGCGGAGCAGTACTTC	CASSLDGLRDAEQYF
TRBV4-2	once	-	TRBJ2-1	TGTGCCAGCAGCCAAGATCGAGTTGAGCAGTTCTTC	CASSQDRVEQFF
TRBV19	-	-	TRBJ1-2	TGTGCCAGTAGTATTTTGGGCGGATCTAACTATGGCTACACCTTC	CASSILGGSNYGYTF
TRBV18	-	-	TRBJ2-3	TGTGCCAGCTCACCCCCTAGCGTTCCAGATACGCAGTATTTT	CASSPPSVPDTQYF
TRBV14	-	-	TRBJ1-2	TGTGCCAGCAGCCCGAGCCCCCATGGAGGCTACACCTTC	CASSPSPHGGYTF
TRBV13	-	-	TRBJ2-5	TGTGCCAGCAGCAACTCGGACGGAGAAGAGACCCAGTACTTC	CASSNSDGEETQYF
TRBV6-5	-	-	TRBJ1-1	TGTGCCAGCAGTACGAGTAACACTGAAGCTTTCTTT	CASSTSNTEAFF
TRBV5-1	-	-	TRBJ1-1	TGCGCCAGCAGCTTTTCAGGCGAGACTGAAGCTTTCTTT	CASSFSGETEAFF
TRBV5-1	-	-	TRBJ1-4	TGCGCCAGCAGCCGTGACAGACCTGGGGGTAATGAAAAACTGTTTTTT	CASSRDRPGGNEKLFF
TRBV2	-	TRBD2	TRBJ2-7	TGTGCCAGCGGAGGCGGGGGGGCCCCCTACGAGCAGTACTTC	CASGGGGAPYEQYF
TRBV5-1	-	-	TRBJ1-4	TGCGCCAGCAGCTTGGCCACAGGGAGAGAAGAAAAACTGTTTTTT	CASSLATGREEKLFF
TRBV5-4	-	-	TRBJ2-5	TGTGCCAGCAGCTGGGCGGCCCACCCAGTCGAGACCCAGTACTTC	CASSWAAHPVETQYF
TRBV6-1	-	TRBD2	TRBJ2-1	TGTGCCAGCAGTGGAAGCGGGAGGGCCAGGAATGAGCAGTTCTTC	CASSGSGRARNEQFF
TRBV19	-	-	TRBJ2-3	TGTGCCAGTAGTATAGATGGACCTGGACGGCTCGGAGAAGATACGCAGTATTTT	CASSIDGPGRLGEDTQYF
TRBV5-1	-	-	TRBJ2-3	TGCGCCAGCAGCTTGCCCCAGTGGGGGTCCACAGATACGCAGTATTTT	CASSLPQWGSTDTQYF
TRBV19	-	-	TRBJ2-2	TGTGCCAGTATTGCCCTTGGGGTTAACACCGGGGAGCTGTTTTTT	CASIALGVNTGELFF
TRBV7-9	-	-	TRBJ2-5	TGTGCCAGCAGCTTAAACGGGGAGACCCAGTACTTC	CASSLNGETQYF
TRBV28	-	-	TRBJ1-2	TGTGCCAGCAGAGAGATGAGATCACCACCCTATGGCTACACCTTC	CASREMRSPPYGYTF
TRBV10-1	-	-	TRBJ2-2	TGCGCCAGCAGCCAAAACACCGGGGAGCTGTTTTTT	CASSQNTGELFF
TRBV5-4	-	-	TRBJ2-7	TGTGCCAGCAGCTTGCAGGGGTACGAGCAGTACTTC	CASSLQGYEQYF
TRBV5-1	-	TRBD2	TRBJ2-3	TGCGCCAGCAGCTTGAGCGGGAGTACAGATACGCAGTATTTT	CASSLSGSTDTQYF
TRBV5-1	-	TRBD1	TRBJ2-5	TGCGCCAGCAGCCCAGGGACAGGTCAAGAGACCCAGTACTTC	CASSPGTGQETQYF
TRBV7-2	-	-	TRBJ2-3	TGTGCCAGCAGCTCCGTAGCGGTGGGGACAGATACGCAGTATTTT	CASSSVAVGTDTQYF
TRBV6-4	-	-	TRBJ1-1	TGTGCCAGCAGGGATTTGGCCCACACTGAAGCTTTCTTT	CASRDLAHTEAFF
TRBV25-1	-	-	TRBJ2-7	TGTGCCAGCAGTGAAGCATGGGGGCGCGAGCAGTACTTC	CASSEAWGREQYF
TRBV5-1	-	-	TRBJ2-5	TGCGCCAGCAGCTTGGCGGGGTCCGAGACCCAGTACTTC	CASSLAGSETQYF
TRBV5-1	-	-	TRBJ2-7	TGCGCCAGCAGCTCCCGATCCTACGAGCAGTACTTC	CASSSRSYEQYF
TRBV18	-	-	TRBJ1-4	TGTGCCAGCTCACCACTGACAGCAACTAATGAAAAACTGTTTTTT	CASSPLTATNEKLFF
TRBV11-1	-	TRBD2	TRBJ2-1	TGTGCCAGCCAGATGGGCGCTAGCGGGATTCTCAATGAGCAGTTCTTC	CASQMGASGILNEQFF
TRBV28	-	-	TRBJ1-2	TGTGCCAGCAGCCCCGGCCAGACCTATGGCTACACCTTC	CASSPGQTYGYTF
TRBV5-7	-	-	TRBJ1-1	TGTGCCAGCAGCTTGGAGTCTCTTGAAGCTTTCTTT	CASSLESLEAFF
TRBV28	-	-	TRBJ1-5	TGTGCCAGCAGTTTAGGAGGACAGAGCAATCAGCCCCAGCATTTT	CASSLGGQSNQPQHF
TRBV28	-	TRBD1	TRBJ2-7	TGTGCCAGCAGGCCTACAGGGGTATCCTACGAGCAGTACTTC	CASRPTGVSYEQYF
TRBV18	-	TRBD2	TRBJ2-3	TGTGCCAGCCGTCACCCGGAGACTAGCGGGAGGTATGCAGATACGCAGTATTTT	CASRHPETSGRYADTQYF
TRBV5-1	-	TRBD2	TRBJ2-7	TGCGCCAGCAGTGGGAGGGAGGGCCCTGCCGAGCAGTACTTC	CASSGREGPAEQYF
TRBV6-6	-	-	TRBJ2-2	TGTGCCAGCAGTACCGGGCTCCTCGGGGAGCTGTTTTTT	CASSTGLLGELFF
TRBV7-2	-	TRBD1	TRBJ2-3	TGTGCCAGCAGCTTAGGTGGCAGGGGGATGGTTGCTACGCAGTATTTT	CASSLGGRGMVATQYF
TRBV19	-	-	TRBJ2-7	TGTGCCAGTAGTTTCCCGGCTGCGCCGGTATACGAGCAGTACTTC	CASSFPAAPVYEQYF